These 21 T cell receptor beta chains were sequenced from one sample in a study of T-cell memory formation after mild COVID-19. TCRdb re-analysed the 5' RACE reads in MiXCR, keeping a single row per CDR3 protein. The data contain under 300,000 distinct CDR3 sequences, 7.5% to 9.5% of them singletons. Sequencing input: PBMCs or a T cell subset sorted from them (not recorded which). These receptors came from a man younger than 35 who had mild COVID-19 (a few samples of this study predate the infection). Cell type and time point are not known.

Many counts were recorded for this clonotype. The V gene is TRBV7-2, the J gene TRBJ1-4; the match to TRBD1 covers 7 bases. The CDR3 totals 15 residues. Germline-derived CDR1 and CDR2 are SGHTA and FQGNSA. V lost 6 bases and J lost 3; bases outside the gene matches: 7. The CDR3 DNA is TGTGCCAGCAGTCGTTCAGGGGGGGCTAATGAAAAACTGTTTTTT. Encoded protein: CASSRSGGANEKLFF.

This clonotype was detected a few times. The chain has TRBV6-4 and TRBJ2-3; 8 nucleotides align to TRBD1. Germline trimming cut 3 bases from V and 4 bases from J; bases unmatched to any gene: 3. The CDR3 runs to 14 residues. Germline V gene sequence: CDR1 MRHNA, CDR2 SNTAGT. The CDR3 loop is CASSEQGGSDTQYF. As DNA, the CDR3 is TGTGCCAGCAGTGAACAGGGGGGATCAGATACGCAGTATTTT.

The genes are TRBV6-5 and TRBJ2-3; 9 bases match TRBD2. This CDR3 has 14 amino acids. V lost 10 bases, J lost 4 bases, and 9 bases stayed unmatched. The germline V gene has CDR1 MNHEY and CDR2 SVGAGI. CDR3 bases: TGTGCCACCCACGCGGGGGGGCTTTCAGATACGCAGTATTTT. As protein: CATHAGGLSDTQYF.

Notes on this clonotype: A much larger clonotype is one base distant, so this may be a read error. The CDR3 protein is CDSSQTGVSYGYTF. CDR3 DNA: TGTGACAGCAGCCAGACAGGGGTTAGCTATGGCTACACCTTC. V usage is TRBV7-9 and J usage is TRBJ1-2; 8 bases are a match to TRBD1. The CDR3 has 14 amino acids. Germline values: CDR1 SEHNR, CDR2 FQNEAQ (reference sequence).

The rearrangement links TRBV6-5 to TRBJ2-2, with 7 bases that match TRBD1. Germline V gene data show CDR1 as MNHEY and CDR2 as SVGAGI. Trimming at V came to 2 bases and at J to 1 base, leaving 4 bases not matched to a gene. This CDR3 region has 16 residues. CDR3 sequence: CASSYLGQVNTGELFF. The CDR3 DNA follows: TGTGCCAGCAGTTACCTTGGACAGGTGAACACCGGGGAGCTGTTTTTT.

This clonotype was counted only a few times. The V call is TRBV20-1, the J call TRBJ2-5; 13 bases map to TRBD2. After removal of 6 bases from V and 5 bases from J, the junction contained 6 bases not matched to a gene. Germline V CDR1 and CDR2: DFQATT, SNEGSKA (reference sequence). The CDR3 has 14 amino acids. The CDR3 reads CSATSGGARETQYF. In DNA, the CDR3 is TGCAGTGCCACTAGCGGGGGGGCCCGGGAGACCCAGTACTTC.

The chain couples TRBV5-1 to TRBJ2-3; perhaps TRBD2 as D (6 bases). Germline V gene lookup returns CDR1 SGHRS and CDR2 YFSETQ. The CDR3 sequence is 15 residues long. The ends were cut back, 2 bases at V and 4 bases at J, with 14 bases in the middle. CDR3 in amino acids: CASSFAAGRADTQYF. The CDR3 DNA reads TGCGCCAGCAGCTTCGCAGCGGGCAGGGCAGATACGCAGTATTTT. Full variable domain (missing parts from reference TRBV5-1 and TRBJ2-3): KAGVTQTPRYLIKTRGQQVTLSCSPISGHRSVSWYQQTPGQGLQFLFEYFSETQRNKGNFPGRFSGRQFSNSRSEMNVSTLELGDSALYLCASSFAAGRADTQYFGPGTRLTVL.

This clonotype was seen a handful of times. This chain joins TRBV7-3 and TRBJ2-5; possible D gene TRBD1, 6 bases. V was trimmed by 5 bases and J by 5 bases, leaving 12 bases between them. This CDR3 has 13 residues. Germline CDR1 SGHTA, CDR2 FQGTGA. The CDR3 region is CASSGTNRETQYF. The CDR3 DNA is TGTGCCAGCAGCGGGACAAATCGGGAGACCCAGTACTTC.

This chain joins TRBV4-3 and TRBJ1-3; no definite D call. Germline V gives CDR1 LGHNA, CDR2 YSLEER. Trimming stripped 8 bases from V and 4 bases from J, with 9 bases between. The CDR3 has 12 residues. The CDR3 loop is CASAHLGNTIYF. The CDR3 bases are TGCGCCAGCGCGCATCTCGGAAACACCATATATTTT.

This clonotype was seen more than once but under ten times. The chain uses TRBV27 and TRBJ2-6; 7 positions agree with TRBD1. Germline loops: CDR1 MNHEY, CDR2 SMNVEV (reference sequence). The CDR3 contains 15 residues. V lost 7 bases to trimming and J lost 2 bases; unmatched junction nucleotides: 5. This CDR3 is CASTRQGPGANVLTF. The CDR3, as DNA: TGTGCCAGCACCCGACAGGGCCCTGGGGCCAACGTCCTGACTTTC.

This chain links TRBV12-3 or TRBV12-4 with TRBJ2-1, with 9 bases identical to TRBD2. The junction had 10 bases not matched to a gene; V was cut back by 7 bases and J by 9 bases. The CDR3 has 14 amino acids. The CDR3 coding sequence is TGTGCCAGCACCTCTCTACTAGCGGGTCCTGAGCAGTTCTTC. Protein: CASTSLLAGPEQFF.

This clonotype was counted between two and nine times. The chain joins TRBV5-5 to TRBJ2-7; D is perhaps TRBD1 (6 bases). Per the germline V gene, CDR1 is SGHKS and CDR2 is YYEKEE (reference sequence). This CDR3 has 17 residues. Trimming left V 4 bases short and J 0 bases short, with 20 bases between. The CDR3 bases are TGTGCCAGCAGCCAAGCCTCTCGGGACATGAGCTCCTACGAGCAGTACTTC. It translates to CASSQASRDMSSYEQYF.

Only a few counts were recorded for this clonotype. Written as DNA, the CDR3 is TGCGCCAGCAGCCACCCGAAAGAGAGCAGGGCAAATAATGAAAAACTGTTTTTT. This translates into CASSHPKESRANNEKLFF. The chain has TRBV4-3 and TRBJ1-4, with TRBD1 as a possible D gene (5 bases). The CDR3 sequence is 18 residues long. Trimming removed 3 bases from V and 4 bases from J, with 21 bases in between. The germline gives CDR1 LGHNA, CDR2 YSLEER.

This clonotype was seen a handful of times. The chain links TRBV20-1 to TRBJ2-5; D might be TRBD2 (7 bases). The germline V and J ends were trimmed by 5 bases and 1 base, with 8 bases remaining between them. Germline V CDR1 and CDR2: DFQATT, SNEGSKA (reference sequence). CDR3 length: 12 amino acids. Written as DNA, the CDR3 is TGCAGTGCTGGGGGGGCCCAAGAGACCCAGTACTTC. As protein: CSAGGAQETQYF.

The CDR3 loop reads CATSRGQGRTGELFF. The CDR3 DNA is TGTGCCACCAGCAGGGGACAGGGGCGCACCGGGGAGCTGTTTTTT. The genes are TRBV15 and TRBJ2-2, with 10 bases that match TRBD1. This CDR3 comprises 15 residues. The germline gives CDR1 LNHNV, CDR2 YYDKDF (reference sequence). Trimming at V came to 3 bases and at J to 4 bases, leaving 2 bases not matched to a gene.

V and J are TRBV5-1 and TRBJ1-2; D ambiguous. The CDR3 length is 14 residues. Germline V CDR1 and CDR2: SGHRS, YFSETQ. V dropped 5 bases and J dropped 2 bases, with 13 bases sitting between them. CDR3 sequence reads: CASRGGSENYGYTF. CDR3 DNA: TGCGCCAGCAGGGGAGGGTCAGAGAACTATGGCTACACCTTC.

In this sample, this clonotype turned up many times. For the CDR3, the DNA is TGTGCCAGCAGTGCCACCCCCTCCTACGAGCAGTACGTC. Amino acids: CASSATPSYEQYV. The V call is TRBV28, the J call TRBJ2-7; D not resolved. This CDR3 has 13 amino acids. In germline, CDR1 is MDHEN, CDR2 SYDVKM. Trimming shortened V by 5 bases and J by 0 bases, and 8 bases separated the two germline ends.

Only a few counts were recorded for this clonotype. The chain combines TRBV28 with TRBJ1-5, with D unresolved. The CDR3 is 17 amino acids. With 10 bases removed from V and 6 bases from J, the gap between germline ends came to 28 bases. Germline V gene data show CDR1 as MDHEN and CDR2 as SYDVKM. The CDR3, as DNA: TGTGCCACCAAGACTGGGGAACTCCCTCTTCGGGGTCAGCCCCAGCATTTT. Encoded protein: CATKTGELPLRGQPQHF.

The chain employs TRBV2 and TRBJ1-2; 7 nucleotides align to TRBD1. CDR3 length: 13 amino acids. Germline trimming cut 8 bases from V and 4 bases from J; bases unmatched to any gene: 7. Germline V gene lookup returns CDR1 SNHLY and CDR2 FYNNEI. The CDR3 spells CASQLDRIYGYTF. For the CDR3, the DNA is TGTGCCAGCCAGCTGGACAGGATCTATGGCTACACCTTC.

The CDR3 is CASSLQSVSTDTQYF. CDR3 in DNA: TGTGCCAGCAGCTTACAAAGCGTTAGCACAGATACGCAGTATTTT. This chain joins TRBV7-2 and TRBJ2-3, with no clear D. Trimming left V 2 bases short and J 0 bases short, with 9 bases between. Per the germline V gene, CDR1 is SGHTA and CDR2 is FQGNSA. CDR3 length: 15 residues.

The chain is built from TRBV7-6 and TRBJ2-2; D is unresolved. V lost 5 bases and J lost 6, with 13 bases in between. CDR1 is SGHVS and CDR2 is FNYEAQ in the germline V gene. The CDR3 consists of 14 residues. CDR3: CASSPPSAAGELFF. CDR3 DNA: TGTGCCAGCAGCCCACCTTCGGCCGCCGGGGAGCTGTTTTTT.